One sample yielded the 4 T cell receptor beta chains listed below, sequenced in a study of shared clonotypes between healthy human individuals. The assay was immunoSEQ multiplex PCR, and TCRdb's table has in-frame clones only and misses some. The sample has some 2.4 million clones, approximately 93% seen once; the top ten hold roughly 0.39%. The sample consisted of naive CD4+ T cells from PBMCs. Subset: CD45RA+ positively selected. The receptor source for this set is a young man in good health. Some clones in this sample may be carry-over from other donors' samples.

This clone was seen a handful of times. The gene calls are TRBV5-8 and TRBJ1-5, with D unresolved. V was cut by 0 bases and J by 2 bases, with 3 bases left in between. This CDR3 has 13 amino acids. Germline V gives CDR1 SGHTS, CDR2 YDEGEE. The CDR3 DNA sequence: TGTGCCAGCAGCTTGGTGGGCAATCAGCCCCAGCATTTT. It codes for CASSLVGNQPQHF.

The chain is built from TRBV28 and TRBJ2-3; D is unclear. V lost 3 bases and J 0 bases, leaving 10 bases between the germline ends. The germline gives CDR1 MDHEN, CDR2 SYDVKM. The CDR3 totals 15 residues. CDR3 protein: CASSFHQTSTDTQYF. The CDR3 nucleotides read TGTGCCAGCAGTTTCCACCAGACTAGCACAGATACGCAGTATTTT.

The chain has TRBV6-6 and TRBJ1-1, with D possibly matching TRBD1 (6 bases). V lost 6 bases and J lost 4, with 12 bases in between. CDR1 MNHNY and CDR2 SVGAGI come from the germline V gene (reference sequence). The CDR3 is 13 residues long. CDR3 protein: CASRQGYTTEAFF. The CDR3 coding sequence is TGTGCCAGCAGACAGGGCTACACCACTGAAGCTTTCTTT.

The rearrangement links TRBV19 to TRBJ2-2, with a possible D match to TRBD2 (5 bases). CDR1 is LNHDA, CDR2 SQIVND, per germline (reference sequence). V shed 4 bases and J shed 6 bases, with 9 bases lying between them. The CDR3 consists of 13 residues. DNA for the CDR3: TGTGCCAGTAGTAGGGGAGAGGCCGGGGAGCTGTTTTTT. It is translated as CASSRGEAGELFF.